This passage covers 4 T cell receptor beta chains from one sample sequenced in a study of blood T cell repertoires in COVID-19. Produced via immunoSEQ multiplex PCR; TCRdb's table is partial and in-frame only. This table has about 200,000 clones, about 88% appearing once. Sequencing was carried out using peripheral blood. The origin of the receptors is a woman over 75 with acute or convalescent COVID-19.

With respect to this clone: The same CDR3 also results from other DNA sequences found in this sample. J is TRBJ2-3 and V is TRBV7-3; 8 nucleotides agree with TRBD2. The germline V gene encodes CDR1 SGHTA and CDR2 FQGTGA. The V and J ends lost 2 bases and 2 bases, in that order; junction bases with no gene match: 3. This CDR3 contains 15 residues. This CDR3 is CASSLLAGPTDTQYF. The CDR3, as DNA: TGTGCCAGCAGCTTATTAGCGGGACCCACAGATACGCAGTATTTT.

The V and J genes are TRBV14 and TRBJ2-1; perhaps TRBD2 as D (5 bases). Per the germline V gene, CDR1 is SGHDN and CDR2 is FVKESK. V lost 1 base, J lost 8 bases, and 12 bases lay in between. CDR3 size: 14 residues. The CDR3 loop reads CASSQVGVFHEQFF. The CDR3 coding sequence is TGTGCCAGCAGCCAAGTGGGAGTGTTCCATGAGCAGTTCTTC.

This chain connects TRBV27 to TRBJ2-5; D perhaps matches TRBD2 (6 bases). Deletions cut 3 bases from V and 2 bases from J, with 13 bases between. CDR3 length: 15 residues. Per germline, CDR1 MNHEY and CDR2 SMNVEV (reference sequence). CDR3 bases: TGTGCCAGCAGTTTTTGGGGGAGGTCACAAGAGACCCAGTACTTC. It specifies CASSFWGRSQETQYF.

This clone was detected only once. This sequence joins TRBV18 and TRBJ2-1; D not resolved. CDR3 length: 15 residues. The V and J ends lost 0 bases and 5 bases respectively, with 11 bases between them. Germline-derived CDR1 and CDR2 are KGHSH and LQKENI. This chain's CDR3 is CASSPPSRQDNEQFF. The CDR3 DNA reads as TGTGCCAGCTCACCACCGTCGCGCCAGGACAATGAGCAGTTCTTC. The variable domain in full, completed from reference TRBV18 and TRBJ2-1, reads NAGVMQNPRHLVRRRGQEARLRCSPMKGHSHVYWYRQLPEEGLKFMVYLQKENIIDESGMPKERFSAEFPKEGPSILRIQQVVRGDSAAYFCASSPPSRQDNEQFFGPGTRLTVL.